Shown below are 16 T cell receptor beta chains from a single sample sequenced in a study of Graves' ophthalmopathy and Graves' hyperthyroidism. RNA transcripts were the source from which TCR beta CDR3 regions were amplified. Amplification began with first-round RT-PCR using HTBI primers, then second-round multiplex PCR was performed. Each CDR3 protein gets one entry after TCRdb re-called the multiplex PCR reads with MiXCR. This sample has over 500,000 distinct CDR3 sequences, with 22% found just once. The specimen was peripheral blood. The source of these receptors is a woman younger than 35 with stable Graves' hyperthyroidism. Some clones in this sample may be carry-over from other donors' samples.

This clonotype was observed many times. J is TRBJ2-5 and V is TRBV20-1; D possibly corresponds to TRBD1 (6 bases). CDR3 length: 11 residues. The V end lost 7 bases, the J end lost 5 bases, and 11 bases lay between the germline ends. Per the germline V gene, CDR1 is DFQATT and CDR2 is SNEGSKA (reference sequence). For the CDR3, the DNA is TGCAGTGGTTACAGGGTGGAGACCCAGTACTTC. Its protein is CSGYRVETQYF.

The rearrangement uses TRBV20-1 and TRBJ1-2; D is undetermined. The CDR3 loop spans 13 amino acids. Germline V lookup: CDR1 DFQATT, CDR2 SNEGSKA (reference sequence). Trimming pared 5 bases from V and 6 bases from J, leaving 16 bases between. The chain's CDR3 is CSAGTVPDDGYTF. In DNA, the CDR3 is TGCAGTGCTGGCACAGTGCCCGACGATGGCTACACCTTC.

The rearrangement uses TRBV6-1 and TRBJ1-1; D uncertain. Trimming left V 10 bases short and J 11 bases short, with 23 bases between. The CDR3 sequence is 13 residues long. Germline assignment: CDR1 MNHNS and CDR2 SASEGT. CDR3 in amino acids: CANSEMGSRPAFF. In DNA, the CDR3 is TGTGCCAACTCCGAAATGGGTAGTAGGCCTGCTTTCTTT.

The CDR3 is CASSAARTGELFF. The CDR3 DNA reads as TGTGCCAGCAGTGCCGCGAGGACCGGGGAGCTGTTTTTT. This sequence joins TRBV12-3 or TRBV12-4 and TRBJ2-2; no clear D gene. The CDR3 consists of 13 residues. The germline V and J ends were trimmed by 5 bases and 5 bases, with 9 bases remaining between them.

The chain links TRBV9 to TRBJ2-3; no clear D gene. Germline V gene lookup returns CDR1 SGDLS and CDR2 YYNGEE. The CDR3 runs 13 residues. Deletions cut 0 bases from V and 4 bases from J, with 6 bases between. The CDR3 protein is CASSVDWADTQYF. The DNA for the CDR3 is TGTGCCAGCAGCGTAGATTGGGCAGATACGCAGTATTTT.

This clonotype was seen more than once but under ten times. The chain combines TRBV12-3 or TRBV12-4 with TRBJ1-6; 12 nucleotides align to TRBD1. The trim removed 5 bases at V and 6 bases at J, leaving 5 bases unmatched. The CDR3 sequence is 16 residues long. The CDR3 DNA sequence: TGTGCCAGCAGTGGGACAGGGGGCCTTTCTAATTCACCCCTCCACTTT. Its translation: CASSGTGGLSNSPLHF.

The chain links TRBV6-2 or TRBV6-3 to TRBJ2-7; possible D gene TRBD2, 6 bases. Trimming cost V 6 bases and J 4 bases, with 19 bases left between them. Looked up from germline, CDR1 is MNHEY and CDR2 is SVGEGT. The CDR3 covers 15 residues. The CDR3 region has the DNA TGTGCCAGCAGCTCCCCCGCGGGGCCAGGGTACGAGCAGTACTTC. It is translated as CASSSPAGPGYEQYF.

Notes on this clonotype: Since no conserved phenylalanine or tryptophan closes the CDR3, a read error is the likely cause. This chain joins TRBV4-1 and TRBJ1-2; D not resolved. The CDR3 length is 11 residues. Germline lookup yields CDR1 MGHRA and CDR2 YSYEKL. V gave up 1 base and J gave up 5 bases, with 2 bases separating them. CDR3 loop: CASSQGYGYTY. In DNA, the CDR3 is TGCGCCAGCAGCCAAGGTTATGGCTACACCTAC.

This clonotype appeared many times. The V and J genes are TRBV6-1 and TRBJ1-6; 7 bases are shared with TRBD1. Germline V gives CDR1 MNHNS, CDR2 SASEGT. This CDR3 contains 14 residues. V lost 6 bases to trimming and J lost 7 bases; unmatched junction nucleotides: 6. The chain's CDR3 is CASRQGMGNSPLHF. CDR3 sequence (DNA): TGTGCCAGCAGACAGGGGATGGGAAATTCACCCCTCCACTTT.

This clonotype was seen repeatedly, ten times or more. The CDR3 loop reads CSASHLGQSLVTQYF. The CDR3 DNA reads as TGCAGTGCTAGTCATCTGGGGCAGAGTCTCGTGACCCAGTACTTC. This chain uses TRBV20-1 with TRBJ2-5; tentatively, D is TRBD1 (5 bases). The germline gives CDR1 DFQATT, CDR2 SNEGSKA (reference sequence). The length of the CDR3 is 15 residues. V gave up 3 bases and J gave up 7 bases, with 21 bases separating them.

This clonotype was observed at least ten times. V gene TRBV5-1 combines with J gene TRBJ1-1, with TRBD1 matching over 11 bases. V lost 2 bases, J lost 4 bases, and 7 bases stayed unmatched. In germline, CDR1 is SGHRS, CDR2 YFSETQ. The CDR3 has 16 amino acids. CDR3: CASSLWTGGMITEAFF. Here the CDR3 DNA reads TGCGCCAGCAGCTTATGGACAGGGGGCATGATCACTGAAGCTTTCTTT.

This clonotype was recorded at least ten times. The DNA for the CDR3 is TGCAGCGCGAGACAGATTTCCTTCTCTGGGGCCAACGTCCTGACTTTC. This sequence encodes CSARQISFSGANVLTF. V usage is TRBV29-1 and J usage is TRBJ2-6, with a weak D call TRBD1 (5 bases). CDR1 and CDR2 from the germline V gene are SQVTM and ANQGSEA. The V and J ends lost 7 bases and 0 bases respectively, with 16 bases between them. The CDR3 is 16 amino acids.

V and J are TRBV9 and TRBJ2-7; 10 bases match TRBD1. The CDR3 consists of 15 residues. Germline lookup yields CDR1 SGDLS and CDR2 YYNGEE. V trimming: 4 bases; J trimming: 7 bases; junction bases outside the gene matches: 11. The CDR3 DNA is TGTGCCAGCAGCCCGGGACAGGGGCCTCAATGGGAGCAGTACTTC. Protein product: CASSPGQGPQWEQYF.

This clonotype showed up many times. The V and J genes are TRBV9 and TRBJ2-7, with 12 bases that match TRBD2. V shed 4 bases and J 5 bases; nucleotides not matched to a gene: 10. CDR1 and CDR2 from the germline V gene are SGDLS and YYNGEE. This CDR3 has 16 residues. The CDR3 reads CASSTRTSGVTDEQYF. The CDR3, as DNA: TGTGCCAGCAGCACCCGGACTAGCGGGGTAACTGACGAGCAGTACTTC.

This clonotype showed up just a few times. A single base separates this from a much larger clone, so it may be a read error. CDR3 nucleotide sequence: TGTGCCAGCAGCTTCGGGACTAGCGGAAACTACGAGCAGTACTTC. It specifies CASSFGTSGNYEQYF. The gene calls are TRBV7-6 and TRBJ2-7; 11 nucleotides line up with TRBD2. The germline gives CDR1 SGHVS, CDR2 FNYEAQ. The length of the CDR3 is 15 residues. Trimming removed 3 bases from V and 3 bases from J; junction bases left unmatched: 4.

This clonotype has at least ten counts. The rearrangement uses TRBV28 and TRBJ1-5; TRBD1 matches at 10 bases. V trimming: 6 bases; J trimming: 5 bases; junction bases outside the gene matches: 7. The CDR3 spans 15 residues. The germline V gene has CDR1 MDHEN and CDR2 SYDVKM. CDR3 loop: CASRTSGQGDQPQHF. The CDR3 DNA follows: TGTGCCAGCAGGACTTCCGGACAGGGGGATCAGCCCCAGCATTTT.